Presented here are 9 T cell receptor beta chains from one specimen sequenced in a study of PD-1 blockade in mismatch repair-deficient tumors. Profiled with immunoSEQ multiplex PCR; TCRdb holds only in-frame clones, not every one. Of about 14,000 clones detected, around 87% appear once; the ten largest clones hold under 5.5%. What these receptors recognize is not known. Time point denoted: roughly 11-day in vitro stimulation with candidate neoantigen peptide 6. The specimen comprised cells cultured in vitro, sampled from a patient treated with pembrolizumab. Source of these receptors: an adult with mismatch repair-deficient cancer.

V usage is TRBV7-3 and J usage is TRBJ2-6, with D possibly called TRBD1 or TRBD2 (5 bases each). The CDR3 consists of 16 residues. Germline CDR1 reads SGHTA; CDR2 reads FQGTGA. The V end was cut by 2 bases, the J end by 2 bases, with 10 bases between. The CDR3 sequence: CASSLGGTAGANVLTF. The CDR3 region has the DNA TGTGCCAGCAGCTTAGGGGGAACAGCTGGGGCCAACGTCCTGACTTTC.

The gene calls are TRBV15 and TRBJ1-1; the D is unclear. Germline V gene lookup returns CDR1 LNHNV and CDR2 YYDKDF (reference sequence). The V gene lost 0 bases and the J gene lost 9 bases, with 5 bases spanning the gap. The CDR3 consists of 11 residues. CDR3 coding DNA: TGTGCCACCAGCAGAGACCAAAAAGCTTTCTTT. The encoded protein is CATSRDQKAFF.

The chain carries TRBV28 and TRBJ2-7; TRBD2 agrees at 9 bases. This CDR3 has 14 amino acids. With 2 bases clipped from V and 4 bases from J, the junction kept 3 bases outside the gene matches. Germline CDR1 and CDR2: MDHEN and SYDVKM. Here the CDR3 reads CASSLAGGPYEQYF. The CDR3 coding sequence is TGTGCCAGCAGTTTAGCGGGAGGGCCGTACGAGCAGTACTTC.

J is TRBJ2-3 and V is TRBV10-1; no firm D call. The germline V gene has CDR1 WNHNN and CDR2 SYGVQD (reference sequence). Trimming removed 0 bases from V and 2 bases from J, with 9 bases in between. The CDR3 extends over 15 amino acids. The CDR3 loop is CASSESAQLTDTQYF. The CDR3 bases are TGCGCCAGCAGTGAGTCGGCGCAGCTCACAGATACGCAGTATTTT.

This clone was counted between two and nine times. V usage is TRBV7-9 and J usage is TRBJ1-5; D possibly corresponds to TRBD1 (6 bases). V was pared by 1 base and J by 1 base, with 14 bases between. The germline gives CDR1 SEHNR, CDR2 FQNEAQ (reference sequence). The CDR3 is 17 amino acids. The CDR3 DNA follows: TGTGCCAGCAGCTTAGGTACAGGGAGATGGAGCAATCAGCCCCAGCATTTT. This encodes CASSLGTGRWSNQPQHF.

CDR3 bases: TGTGCCAGCAGCTTAGGAGGCGGAGTGAACACCGGGGAGCTGTTTTTT. This codes for CASSLGGGVNTGELFF. The gene calls are TRBV7-2 and TRBJ2-2; D uncertain. CDR1 SGHTA and CDR2 FQGNSA come from the germline V gene. This CDR3 comprises 16 residues. V shed 1 base and J shed 1 base, with 10 bases lying between them.

This clone was recorded only once. V gene TRBV27 combines with J gene TRBJ2-1; 9 nucleotides align to TRBD1. V shed 7 bases, J shed 4 bases, and the junction held 8 bases outside the gene matches. CDR3 size: 15 residues. From germline, CDR1 is MNHEY and CDR2 SMNVEV (reference sequence). The CDR3 spells CASTDRGPGYNEQFF. DNA for the CDR3: TGTGCCAGCACGGACAGGGGCCCCGGGTACAATGAGCAGTTCTTC.

The chain is built from TRBV6-6 and TRBJ2-2; 9 bases agree with TRBD1. Germline trimming cut 0 bases from V and 4 bases from J; bases unmatched to any gene: 3. The CDR3 runs to 16 residues. Germline CDR1 MNHNY, CDR2 SVGAGI (reference sequence). In DNA, the CDR3 is TGTGCCAGCAGTTACTCCGGGACAGGGCCCACCGGGGAGCTGTTTTTT. It translates to CASSYSGTGPTGELFF.

The V call is TRBV7-9, the J call TRBJ2-1; D perhaps matches TRBD2 (5 bases). This CDR3 has 16 amino acids. Trimming removed 5 bases at V and 0 bases at J, with 14 bases between. The germline CDR1 and CDR2 sequences are SEHNR and FQNEAQ (reference sequence). For the CDR3, the DNA is TGTGCCAGCAGCCCAACGGGAATCCTCTCCTACAATGAGCAGTTCTTC. Amino acids: CASSPTGILSYNEQFF.